This T cell receptor (beta chain) was documented in a study of T cell responses to AZD1222 COVID-19 vaccine. The CDR3 has 13 amino acids. Trimming removed 3 bases at V and 6 bases at J, with 12 bases between. Germline CDR1 KGHSH, CDR2 LQKENI. TCRdb keeps only in-frame clones here, not all; method: immunoSEQ multiplex PCR. Of around 87,000 clones in the sample, roughly nine tenths were seen once. This clonotype was sampled from an adult who received the AZD1222 COVID-19 vaccine. Here the sequenced sample was peripheral blood, taken 28 days after the second AZD1222 dose. The J gene is TRBJ2-7, the V gene TRBV18, with unresolved D. In DNA form, the CDR3 reads TGTGCCAGCTCACCGACGTCTTCGGGCGAGCAGTACTTC. It translates to CASSPTSSGEQYF.